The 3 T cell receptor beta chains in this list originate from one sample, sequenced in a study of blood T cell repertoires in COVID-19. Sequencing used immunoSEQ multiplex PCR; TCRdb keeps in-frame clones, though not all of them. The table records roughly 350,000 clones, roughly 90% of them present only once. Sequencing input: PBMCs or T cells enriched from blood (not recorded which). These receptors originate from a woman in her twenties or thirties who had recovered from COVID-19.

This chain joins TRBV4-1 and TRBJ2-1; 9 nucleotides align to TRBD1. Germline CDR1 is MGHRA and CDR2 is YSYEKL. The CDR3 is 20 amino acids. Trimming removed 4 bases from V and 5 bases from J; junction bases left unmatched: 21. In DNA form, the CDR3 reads TGCGCCAGCAGCCTATATGCGGGACAGGGAACGAGAGCGATCGACAATGAGCAGTTCTTC. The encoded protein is CASSLYAGQGTRAIDNEQFF.

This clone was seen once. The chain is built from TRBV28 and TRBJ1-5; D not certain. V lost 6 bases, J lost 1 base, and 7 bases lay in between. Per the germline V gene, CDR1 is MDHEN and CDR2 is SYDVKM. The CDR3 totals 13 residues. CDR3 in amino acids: CASSQTSNQPQHF. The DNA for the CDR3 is TGTGCCAGCAGCCAGACAAGCAATCAGCCCCAGCATTTT.

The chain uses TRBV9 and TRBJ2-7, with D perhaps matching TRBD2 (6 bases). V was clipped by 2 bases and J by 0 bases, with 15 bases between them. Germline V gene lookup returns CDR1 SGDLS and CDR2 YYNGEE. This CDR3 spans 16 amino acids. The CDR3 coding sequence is TGTGCCAGCAGCGTGGACGCCGGGACTCTCTCCTACGAGCAGTACTTC. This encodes CASSVDAGTLSYEQYF. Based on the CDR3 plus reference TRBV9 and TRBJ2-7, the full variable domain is DSGVTQTPKHLITATGQRVTLRCSPRSGDLSVYWYQQSLDQGLQFLIQYYNGEERAKGNILERFSAQQFPDLHSELNLSSLELGDSALYFCASSVDAGTLSYEQYFGPGTRLTVT.